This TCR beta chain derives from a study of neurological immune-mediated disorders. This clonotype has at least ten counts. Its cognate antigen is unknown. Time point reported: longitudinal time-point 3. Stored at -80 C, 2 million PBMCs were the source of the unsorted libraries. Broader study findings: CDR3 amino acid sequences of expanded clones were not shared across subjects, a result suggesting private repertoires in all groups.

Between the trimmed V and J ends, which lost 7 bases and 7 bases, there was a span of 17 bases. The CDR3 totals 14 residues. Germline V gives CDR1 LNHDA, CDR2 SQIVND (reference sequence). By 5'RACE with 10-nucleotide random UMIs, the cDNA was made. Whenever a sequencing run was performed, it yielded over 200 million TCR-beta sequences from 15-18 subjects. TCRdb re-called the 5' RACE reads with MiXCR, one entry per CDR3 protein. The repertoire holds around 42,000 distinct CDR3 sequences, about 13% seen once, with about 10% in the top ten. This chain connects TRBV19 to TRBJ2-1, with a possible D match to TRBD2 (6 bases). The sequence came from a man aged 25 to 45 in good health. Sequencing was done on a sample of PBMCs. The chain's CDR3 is CASNEGLSGNEQFF. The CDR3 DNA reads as TGTGCCAGTAATGAGGGATTGAGCGGGAATGAGCAGTTCTTC.